The 10 T cell receptor beta chains presented below share a single source sample, sequenced in a study. Using its own MiXCR run on the RT-PCR reads, TCRdb lists one record per CDR3 protein. The top ten clones hold 8.3% of a sample with some 5,900 distinct CDR3 sequences, roughly nine tenths of them seen once. Material: memory CD4+ T cells from blood. Receptors were obtained from a female donor in good health, serving as a healthy control.

In regard to this clonotype: As an off-target read in a library built for alpha chains, this beta chain has a frequency of little significance. The V gene is TRBV12-3 or TRBV12-4, the J gene TRBJ1-1; D uncertain. This CDR3 region has 13 residues. V shed 2 bases and J shed 3 bases, with 7 bases lying between them. Here the CDR3 reads CASSLNGYTEAFF. DNA of the CDR3: TGTGCCAGCAGTTTAAACGGGTACACTGAAGCTTTCTTT.

As concerns this clonotype: This beta chain represents an off-target read in a library built for alpha chains; its size is of limited meaning. The rearrangement joins TRBV12-3 or TRBV12-4 to TRBJ2-1, with 9 bases matching TRBD1. CDR3 length equals 17 residues. J was trimmed by 5 bases and V by 5 bases; bases with no gene match: 13. DNA for the CDR3: TGTGCCAGCAGTCCGCACAACAGGGGGCGACAAAACAATGAGCAGTTCTTC. Its protein product is CASSPHNRGRQNNEQFF.

Remarks on this clonotype: Since the library was made to target alpha chains, this beta chain is a stray read and its abundance is not meaningful. The genes are TRBV20-1 and TRBJ2-4, with 9 nucleotides matching TRBD1. In germline, CDR1 is DFQATT, CDR2 SNEGSKA (reference sequence). The CDR3 has 15 residues. This chain's CDR3 is CGTAGTGNAKNIQYF. For the CDR3, the DNA is TGCGGCACAGCCGGGACAGGGAACGCCAAAAACATTCAGTACTTC.

This clonotype was detected once. This beta chain represents an off-target read in a library built for alpha chains; its size is of limited meaning. The V gene is TRBV20-1, the J gene TRBJ1-5; 12 nucleotides line up with TRBD1. The CDR3 spans 17 residues. J was trimmed by 0 bases and V by 3 bases; bases with no gene match: 6. From germline, CDR1 is DFQATT and CDR2 SNEGSKA (reference sequence). The CDR3 is CSARGTGGLYSNQPQHF. CDR3 nucleotide sequence: TGCAGTGCTAGGGGGACAGGGGGCCTCTATAGCAATCAGCCCCAGCATTTT.

Points on this clonotype: Because the library targeted alpha chains, this beta chain is an off-target read whose size means little. This chain links TRBV28 with TRBJ2-7; 8 positions match TRBD2. V shed 8 bases and J 4 bases; nucleotides not matched to a gene: 13. The germline V gene encodes CDR1 MDHEN and CDR2 SYDVKM. The CDR3 spans 15 residues. The CDR3 DNA reads TGTGCCAGCCGGGATTTAGCGGGAATTGTGTACGAGCAGTACTTC. Protein sequence: CASRDLAGIVYEQYF. Together with reference TRBV28 and TRBJ2-7, the CDR3 gives the full variable domain: DVKVTQSSRYLVKRTGEKVFLECVQDMDHENMFWYRQDPGLGLRLIYFSYDVKMKEKGDIPEGYSVSREKKERFSLILESASTNQTSMYLCASRDLAGIVYEQYFGPGTRLTVT.

Concerning this clonotype: With the library built for alpha chains, this beta chain is off target and its frequency is not meaningful. The chain recombines TRBV27 with TRBJ1-6, with 7 bases aligning to TRBD1. V lost 5 bases to trimming and J lost 10 bases; unmatched junction nucleotides: 14. Germline CDR1 MNHEY, CDR2 SMNVEV (reference sequence). The CDR3 totals 16 residues. CDR3 residues: CASSPQTGAARSPLHF. The CDR3 region has the DNA TGTGCCAGCAGTCCCCAAACAGGGGCGGCAAGGTCACCCCTCCACTTT.

As to this clonotype: With the library built for alpha chains, this beta chain is off target and its frequency is not meaningful. The rearrangement joins TRBV7-2 to TRBJ1-2; 7 bases line up with TRBD1. This CDR3 spans 14 amino acids. Germline V gives CDR1 SGHTA, CDR2 FQGNSA. The V gene end was trimmed by 5 bases and the J gene end by 4 bases; junction bases not matched to a gene: 7. The CDR3 spells CASSPGGQIYGYTF. Written as DNA, the CDR3 is TGTGCCAGCAGCCCAGGGGGGCAGATCTATGGCTACACCTTC.

Notes on this clonotype: A library made for alpha chains picked up this beta chain off target, so its size means little. The V and J genes are TRBV9 and TRBJ2-1; no definite D call. Germline V CDR1 and CDR2: SGDLS, YYNGEE. V gave up 0 bases and J gave up 10 bases, with 8 bases separating them. CDR3 length: 12 amino acids. The CDR3 nucleotides are TGTGCCAGCAGCGTAGGCTTCCAGGAGCAGTTCTTC. This translates into CASSVGFQEQFF.

Note on this clonotype: This beta chain is off target for a library built for alpha chains, so its abundance means little. The chain is built from TRBV5-1 and TRBJ2-1; 7 nucleotides match TRBD1. V was pared by 6 bases and J by 7 bases, with 13 bases of the junction left unmatched. The CDR3 runs 15 residues. Germline V gene sequence: CDR1 SGHRS, CDR2 YFSETQ. The CDR3 loop is CASIMAPGTENEQFF. In nucleotides, the CDR3 is TGCGCCAGCATCATGGCTCCTGGGACAGAGAATGAGCAGTTCTTC.

About this clonotype: This beta chain is an off-target read within a library intended for alpha chains, so its frequency means little. The chain links TRBV4-3 to TRBJ1-4; a weak D match, TRBD1 (5 bases). From germline, CDR1 is LGHNA and CDR2 YSLEER. This CDR3 is 16 amino acids long. V lost 1 base and J 4 bases, leaving 13 bases between the germline ends. The chain's CDR3 is CASSQGTGRLNEKLFF. CDR3 nucleotides: TGCGCCAGCAGCCAAGGTACAGGACGCCTTAATGAAAAACTGTTTTTT.